Given below is one TCR beta chain in context. Its specificity is not known. The entry originates in a study of shared clonotypes between healthy human individuals. Study details: Three plates each covered CD4 naive and memory; CD8 naive two, CD8 memory one.

The study, taken as a whole, reports: Measured sharing among donors was expected to vary with sequencing depth.

Trimming cost V 10 bases and J 3 bases, with 11 bases left between them. Per the germline V gene, CDR1 is SGHNT and CDR2 is YYREEE (reference sequence). There are 13 residues in the CDR3. Some clones are missing from TCRdb's copy, which holds only in-frame ones; the method was immunoSEQ multiplex PCR. Among about 1.5 million clones, more than 95% were seen once, and the ten largest hold 0.95% to 1.5%. Donors, healthy HIV-negative adults, lacked recent acute infections or vaccinations. The sequenced material came from naive CD4+ T cells sorted from blood. The subset here: CD45RA+ positively selected. This chain links TRBV5-4 with TRBJ2-6; D remains unclear. This TCR was recovered from a man aged 25-45 years in good health. CDR3 residues: CAGREFGANVLTF. As DNA, the CDR3 is TGTGCCGGCCGAGAGTTTGGGGCCAACGTCCTGACTTTC. Full variable domain (outside the CDR3, taken from reference TRBV5-4 and TRBJ2-6): ETGVTQSPTHLIKTRGQQVTLRCSSQSGHNTVSWYQQALGQGPQFIFQYYREEENGRGNFPPRFSGLQFPNYSSELNVNALELDDSALYLCAGREFGANVLTFGAGSRLTVL.